The rows below give T cell receptor beta chains drawn from one sample of a study of spatial heterogeneity in lung cancer. TCRdb re-analysed the 5' RACE reads in MiXCR, keeping a single row per CDR3 protein. This table holds approximately 12,000 distinct CDR3 sequences, 6.2% found once. The material was normal lung tissue next to the tumor, obtained at surgery. Every receptor here comes from a male donor with early-stage non-small cell lung cancer. Each CDR3 is given with its conserved first and last residue. The D gene is left open where the match is weak. Each size is how often the clone was seen (once, few, many) or a class if it is expanded.

d_call	v_call	j_call	clone_size	cdr3_nt	cdr3_aa
TRBD2	TRBV12-3/TRBV12-4	TRBJ2-3	many	TGTGCCAGCAGTTACGCGGCCCGGCTAGCGGGAGCGGTAGATACGCAGTATTTT	CASSYAARLAGAVDTQYF
TRBD2	TRBV10-3	TRBJ2-1	medium-sized	TGTGCCATCAGTGGACTAGCGGGAGATGGGCAGTTCTTC	CAISGLAGDGQFF
NA	TRBV6-6	TRBJ2-6	few	TGTGCCAGCAGCCACGGGGTATCAGTGGGGGCCAACGTCCTGACTTTC	CASSHGVSVGANVLTF
NA	TRBV6-5	TRBJ1-5	many	TGTGCCAGCAGCCTCAGGGCCAATCAGCCCCAGCATTTT	CASSLRANQPQHF
NA	TRBV15	TRBJ2-3	many	TGTGCCACCAGCAGAGGTGGCCCGCAATCCGTGTATACGCAGTATTTT	CATSRGGPQSVYTQYF
TRBD1	TRBV20-1	TRBJ1-2	medium-sized	TGCAGTGCCCTAAGACAGGGAAACGGTTATGGCTACACCTTC	CSALRQGNGYGYTF
NA	TRBV20-1	TRBJ2-1	medium-sized	TGCAGTGCTAGAGGGGTGACCTACAATGAGCAGTTCTTC	CSARGVTYNEQFF
NA	TRBV20-1	TRBJ2-7	many	TGCAGTGCTTCACAGAGCTCCTACGAGCAGTACTTC	CSASQSSYEQYF
TRBD1	TRBV20-1	TRBJ1-2	many	TGCAGTCTCTTACCCTTGGGACAGGATTATGGCTACACCTTC	CSLLPLGQDYGYTF
NA	TRBV7-2	TRBJ1-5	few	TGTGCCAGCAGGCCCGGGTGGGGCGAAGGTCAGCCCCAGCATTTT	CASRPGWGEGQPQHF